The sequence of this T cell receptor beta chain was determined in a study of blood T cell repertoires in COVID-19. The germline V gene encodes CDR1 SNHLY and CDR2 FYNNEI. Unmatched junction bases numbered 13, after V lost 4 bases and J lost 10 bases. The CDR3 runs to 16 residues. Assay: immunoSEQ multiplex PCR; the TCRdb copy retains only in-frame clones and omits some. The sample records tens of thousands of clones, 80% to 95% being singletons. This clonotype was obtained from a human donor with active COVID-19. The donor label of this sample is uncertain. Sequencing was carried out using peripheral blood. The chain couples TRBV2 to TRBJ1-6; 7 bases agree with TRBD1. CDR3 in DNA: TGTGCCAGCAGTGTCGAAATCCGGGACAGTCAGTCACCCCTCCACTTT. Its translation: CASSVEIRDSQSPLHF.